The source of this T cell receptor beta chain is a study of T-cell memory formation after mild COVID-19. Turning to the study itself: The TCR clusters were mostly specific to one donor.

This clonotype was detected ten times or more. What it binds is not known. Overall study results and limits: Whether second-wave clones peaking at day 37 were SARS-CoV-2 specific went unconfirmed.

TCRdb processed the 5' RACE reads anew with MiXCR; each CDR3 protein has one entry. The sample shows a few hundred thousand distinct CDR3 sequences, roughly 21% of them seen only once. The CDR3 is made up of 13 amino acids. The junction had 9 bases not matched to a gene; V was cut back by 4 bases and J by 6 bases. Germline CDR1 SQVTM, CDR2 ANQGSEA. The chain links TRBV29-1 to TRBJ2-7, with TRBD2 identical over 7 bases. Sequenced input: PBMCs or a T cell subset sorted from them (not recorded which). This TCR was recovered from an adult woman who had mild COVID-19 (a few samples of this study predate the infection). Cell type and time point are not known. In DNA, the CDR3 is TGCAGCGTTGGTGCGGGAGTCGGTGGCGAGCAGTACTTC. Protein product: CSVGAGVGGEQYF.